This T cell receptor beta chain was recovered during a study of T cell repertoires in cytomegalovirus infection. This clonotype was recorded a few times. What it binds is unknown. Study-wide results and caveats: The cumulative frequency of public TCR beta families identified carriers of CMV plus the relevant HLA. Dominant in the ex vivo response were TCR beta clonotypes restricted by HLA-C and specific for CMV.

MiXCR, run by TCRdb on the reads, gives a single entry per CDR3 protein. The data hold hundreds of thousands of distinct CDR3 sequences, with roughly 17% observed a single time. This TCR was recovered from a human donor in good health (CMV status not recorded). Some clones in this sample may be carry-over from other donors' samples. Sequencing was carried out using PBMCs.

In DNA, the CDR3 is TGTGCCAGCAGCCAAGAGACTAGCCTTGATACCTACAATGAGCAGTTCTTC. Encoded protein: CASSQETSLDTYNEQFF. The chain is built from TRBV4-2 and TRBJ2-1; TRBD2 aligns across 7 bases. Germline V gene sequence: CDR1 LGHNA, CDR2 YNFKEQ. This CDR3 is built from 17 residues. The V gene end was trimmed by 0 bases and the J gene end by 2 bases; junction bases not matched to a gene: 7.